These 27 T cell receptor beta chains originate from one sample sequenced in a study of cytomegalovirus exposure and HLA in healthy donors. PCR amplification relied on 60 Vbeta primers (plus 13 Jbeta primers). Only in-frame clones appear in the TCRdb table, and some are missing; sequencing was by immunoSEQ multiplex PCR. The profile shows around 130,000 clones, about 80% of them singletons. The material sequenced was PBMCs. The source is a man in his forties or fifties in good health and CMV-seronegative.

The chain couples TRBV7-7 to TRBJ2-2, with 8 bases that match TRBD1. Trimming cost V 4 bases and J 4 bases; bases outside gene matches: 8. Germline V CDR1 and CDR2: SSHAT, FNYEAQ (reference sequence). This CDR3 contains 16 residues. CDR3 nucleotides: TGTGCCAGCAGCTCCGCAGGGGGCTCTATCACCGGGGAGCTGTTTTTT. This codes for CASSSAGGSITGELFF.

The genes are TRBV5-1 and TRBJ1-1; perhaps TRBD1 as D (6 bases). V lost 4 bases, J lost 4 bases, and 17 bases lay in between. This CDR3 has 15 amino acids. Per the germline V gene, CDR1 is SGHRS and CDR2 is YFSETQ. The CDR3, as DNA: TGCGCCAGCAGCCCCGGAACAGGGTCGAGCACTGAAGCTTTCTTT. The encoded protein is CASSPGTGSSTEAFF.

This chain uses TRBV28 with TRBJ1-5; TRBD1 is a possible D gene (5 bases). The CDR3 runs 12 residues. V lost 7 bases and J 5 bases, leaving 9 bases between the germline ends. The germline gives CDR1 MDHEN, CDR2 SYDVKM. In DNA, the CDR3 is TGTGCCAGCAATGGGGCCCATCAGCCCCAGCATTTT. The encoded protein is CASNGAHQPQHF.

This clone was counted a few times. V and J are TRBV4-1 and TRBJ2-2; 10 nucleotides align to TRBD2. V was clipped by 2 bases and J by 7 bases; unmatched bases: 4. The germline V gene encodes CDR1 MGHRA and CDR2 YSYEKL. This CDR3 spans 15 amino acids. The CDR3, as DNA: TGCGCCAGCAGCCAACTAGCGGGAGTAAGCGGGGAGCTGTTTTTT. It codes for CASSQLAGVSGELFF.

The chain recombines TRBV7-9 with TRBJ2-1; the D gene is possibly TRBD2 (6 bases). The V and J ends lost 7 bases and 0 bases respectively, with 16 bases between them. The CDR3 totals 16 residues. CDR1 and CDR2 from the germline V gene are SEHNR and FQNEAQ (reference sequence). The CDR3 reads CASMGVPEGSYNEQFF. Here the CDR3 DNA reads TGTGCCAGCATGGGCGTCCCGGAGGGCTCCTACAATGAGCAGTTCTTC.

This chain uses TRBV7-2 with TRBJ1-4; D is unclear. CDR3 length: 14 residues. The V gene's germline CDR1 is SGHTA and CDR2 FQGNSA. Trimming removed 1 base at V and 7 bases at J, with 10 bases between. For the CDR3, the DNA is TGTGCCAGCAGCTTAGTGGGCGACGGTGAAAAACTGTTTTTT. This encodes CASSLVGDGEKLFF.

The chain is built from TRBV2 and TRBJ1-2; D gene unclear. The CDR3 contains 15 residues. Germline V gene sequence: CDR1 SNHLY, CDR2 FYNNEI. V lost 6 bases and J 2 bases, leaving 16 bases between the germline ends. CDR3 sequence reads: CASSLGRGQNYGYTF. The DNA for the CDR3 is TGTGCCAGCAGCCTTGGACGAGGGCAGAACTATGGCTACACCTTC.

The CDR3 coding sequence is TGTGCCAGCACGCCTGACAGGCACGGAAACACCATATATTTT. Its translation is CASTPDRHGNTIYF. The gene calls are TRBV2 and TRBJ1-3, with D perhaps TRBD1 (6 bases). The germline CDR1 and CDR2 sequences are SNHLY and FYNNEI. This CDR3 spans 14 amino acids. V lost 7 bases to trimming and J lost 4 bases, with 14 bases between them.

The rearrangement uses TRBV19 and TRBJ2-1; 8 nucleotides match TRBD1. Looked up from germline, CDR1 is LNHDA and CDR2 is SQIVND (reference sequence). This CDR3 has 15 amino acids. Trimming cost V 3 bases and J 9 bases; bases outside gene matches: 10. CDR3 sequence: CASSIGDRGLGEQFF. The CDR3 bases are TGTGCCAGTAGTATTGGAGACAGGGGTTTGGGTGAGCAGTTCTTC.

This chain joins TRBV19 and TRBJ1-2, with D perhaps TRBD1 (5 bases). CDR3 size: 14 residues. Germline CDR1 LNHDA, CDR2 SQIVND (reference sequence). V lost 6 bases and J lost 2, with 13 bases in between. CDR3 sequence: CASRGAGNNYGYTF. CDR3 bases: TGTGCCAGTAGAGGGGCAGGGAACAACTATGGCTACACCTTC.

The chain combines TRBV5-1 with TRBJ2-7, with 8 nucleotides matching TRBD1. The CDR3 contains 15 residues. Trimming at V came to 0 bases and at J to 3 bases, leaving 5 bases not matched to a gene. Germline V CDR1 and CDR2: SGHRS, YFSETQ. For the CDR3, the DNA is TGCGCCAGCAGCTTGGCGGGACAGGACTACTACGAGCAGTACTTC. Translated, it gives CASSLAGQDYYEQYF.

The chain links TRBV18 to TRBJ1-5; TRBD1 is a possible D gene (6 bases). The CDR3 length is 14 residues. Germline CDR1 is KGHSH and CDR2 is LQKENI. Trimming pared 4 bases from V and 5 bases from J, leaving 12 bases between. The DNA of the CDR3 is TGTGCCAGCTCACAGGGGGTAGGGGATCAGCCCCAGCATTTT. Its protein product is CASSQGVGDQPQHF.

The chain combines TRBV29-1 with TRBJ1-2, with 7 positions matching TRBD1. The germline gives CDR1 SQVTM, CDR2 ANQGSEA. The CDR3 is made up of 14 amino acids. V was clipped by 6 bases and J by 2 bases; unmatched bases: 9. As DNA, the CDR3 is TGCAGCGTGCGCACGATGGGACAGAACTATGGCTACACCTTC. It codes for CSVRTMGQNYGYTF.

The chain carries TRBV7-9 and TRBJ2-5, with TRBD1 matching 7 bases. CDR1 is SEHNR and CDR2 is FQNEAQ in the germline V gene (reference sequence). The CDR3 runs to 15 residues. With V trimmed by 1 base and J by 5 bases, 7 bases remained unmatched. CDR3: CASSLGLGGLETQYF. CDR3 bases: TGTGCCAGCAGCTTAGGTCTAGGGGGCTTGGAGACCCAGTACTTC.

V gene TRBV10-1 combines with J gene TRBJ2-1, with 10 bases lining up with TRBD2. This CDR3 is 13 amino acids long. The germline CDR1 and CDR2 sequences are WNHNN and SYGVQD (reference sequence). V was clipped by 2 bases and J by 10 bases; unmatched bases: 2. For the CDR3, the DNA is TGCGCCAGCAGTGAGCCGGGACTAGCGGAGCAGTTCTTC. Protein product: CASSEPGLAEQFF.

The rearrangement uses TRBV6-5 and TRBJ2-7; TRBD2 agrees at 12 bases. Germline CDR1 and CDR2: MNHEY and SVGAGI. The CDR3 is 15 residues long. The junction had 6 bases not matched to a gene; V was cut back by 6 bases and J by 3 bases. CDR3 region: CASRVTSGGLYEQYF. DNA of the CDR3: TGTGCCAGCAGAGTGACTAGCGGGGGTCTCTACGAGCAGTACTTC.

This rearrangement joins TRBV7-9 to TRBJ2-5; maybe TRBD2 (6 bases). The germline V gene encodes CDR1 SEHNR and CDR2 FQNEAQ (reference sequence). Trimming pared 6 bases from V and 1 base from J, leaving 12 bases between. CDR3 length: 14 residues. DNA for the CDR3: TGTGCCAGCAGTTCCGGGACTCTCCAAGAGACCCAGTACTTC. It encodes CASSSGTLQETQYF.

In this sample, this clone turned up a few times. The V and J genes are TRBV29-1 and TRBJ2-1; D is possibly TRBD1 (6 bases). The CDR3 extends over 15 amino acids. Germline CDR1 and CDR2: SQVTM and ANQGSEA. V dropped 2 bases and J dropped 5 bases, with 16 bases sitting between them. The chain's CDR3 is CSVESVRGGHNEQFF. The CDR3 DNA follows: TGCAGCGTTGAATCCGTCAGGGGTGGTCACAATGAGCAGTTCTTC.

This clone came up a few times. The chain links TRBV19 to TRBJ1-4; no clear D. CDR3 length: 12 amino acids. CDR1 is LNHDA, CDR2 SQIVND, per germline (reference sequence). The germline V and J ends were trimmed by 6 bases and 7 bases, with 9 bases remaining between them. The DNA for the CDR3 is TGTGCCAGTAGCCTACGCGGTGAAAAACTGTTTTTT. Its translation: CASSLRGEKLFF.

The chain employs TRBV6-1 and TRBJ1-2, with 8 bases that match TRBD1. Germline V gene data show CDR1 as MNHNS and CDR2 as SASEGT. This CDR3 is built from 13 residues. Trimming removed 1 base from V and 5 bases from J; junction bases left unmatched: 0. The CDR3 coding sequence is TGTGCCAGCAGTGAAGGACAGGGGTATGGCTACACCTTC. Translating gives CASSEGQGYGYTF.

The chain is built from TRBV29-1 and TRBJ1-1, with 7 bases aligning to TRBD1. The J segment lost 0 bases and the V segment lost 7 bases, leaving 5 bases of the junction unmatched. Germline CDR1 reads SQVTM; CDR2 reads ANQGSEA. The CDR3 spans 13 residues. CDR3 coding DNA: TGCAGCGCAGAGGGACAGATGAACACTGAAGCTTTCTTT. It is translated as CSAEGQMNTEAFF.

This chain joins TRBV28 and TRBJ2-7; TRBD1 is a possible D gene (5 bases). Germline CDR1 is MDHEN and CDR2 is SYDVKM. V dropped 7 bases and J dropped 2 bases, with 15 bases sitting between them. The CDR3 consists of 14 residues. The DNA for the CDR3 is TGTGCCAGCACACCGCCGAAGGGGCCCTACGAGCAGTACTTC. It specifies CASTPPKGPYEQYF.

The table lists this clone with a few counts. V and J are TRBV29-1 and TRBJ1-4; D is ambiguous. The CDR3 contains 13 residues. Germline V gene sequence: CDR1 SQVTM, CDR2 ANQGSEA. Trimming removed 5 bases at V and 3 bases at J, with 10 bases between. For the CDR3, the DNA is TGCAGCGTTCAGGAGGCCCCTAATGAAAAACTGTTTTTT. This sequence encodes CSVQEAPNEKLFF.

In its sample, this clone was seen a few times. The V call is TRBV27, the J call TRBJ2-1; the match to TRBD1 covers 9 bases. Germline CDR1 MNHEY, CDR2 SMNVEV (reference sequence). Trimming removed 8 bases from V and 4 bases from J; junction bases left unmatched: 6. The CDR3 is 14 amino acids. CDR3 in amino acids: CASGRDRAYNEQFF. CDR3 DNA sequence: TGTGCCAGCGGGCGGGACAGGGCGTACAATGAGCAGTTCTTC.

The chain combines TRBV28 with TRBJ1-1; the D gene is possibly TRBD1 (5 bases). The germline V gene encodes CDR1 MDHEN and CDR2 SYDVKM. The V end lost 3 bases, the J end lost 12 bases, and 14 bases lay between the germline ends. The length of the CDR3 is 12 residues. CDR3 nucleotide sequence: TGTGCCAGCAGTTTTCTTCAGGGATCGACTTTCTTT. It codes for CASSFLQGSTFF.

This clone was counted once. This chain connects TRBV7-8 to TRBJ2-2; 10 bases align to TRBD2. This CDR3 is 17 amino acids long. V was clipped by 5 bases and J by 6 bases; unmatched bases: 12. Germline CDR1 SGHVS, CDR2 FQNEAQ. The CDR3, as DNA: TGTGCCAGCAGCCCACAGGGGGTGACTAGCGGGCCCGGGGAGCTGTTTTTT. Translated, it gives CASSPQGVTSGPGELFF.

The rearrangement uses TRBV18 and TRBJ2-2; 10 bases line up with TRBD2. The CDR3 has 17 amino acids. Germline CDR1 reads KGHSH; CDR2 reads LQKENI. The V gene end was trimmed by 1 base and the J gene end by 7 bases; junction bases not matched to a gene: 9. CDR3 loop: CASSPLTSGIGVGELFF. The CDR3 coding sequence is TGTGCCAGCTCACCACTTACTAGCGGGATAGGAGTCGGGGAGCTGTTTTTT.